This record concerns one T cell receptor (beta chain) sequence. These data belong to a study of control samples from healthy donors and cancer patients. V lost 6 bases and J lost 0, with 9 bases in between. CDR1 MNHEY and CDR2 SMNVEV come from the germline V gene (reference sequence). The CDR3 consists of 13 residues. Clones were read by immunoSEQ multiplex PCR, and TCRdb kept only the in-frame ones, dropping some. The sample includes about 150,000 clones, more than 85% of them seen just once. The specimen sequenced was blood. V usage is TRBV27 and J usage is TRBJ2-7; D remains ambiguous. The receptor was isolated from a man between 18 and 29 years old in good health. The DNA of the CDR3 is TGTGCCAGCAGGTATACCAACTCCTACGAGCAGTACTTC. It codes for CASRYTNSYEQYF.